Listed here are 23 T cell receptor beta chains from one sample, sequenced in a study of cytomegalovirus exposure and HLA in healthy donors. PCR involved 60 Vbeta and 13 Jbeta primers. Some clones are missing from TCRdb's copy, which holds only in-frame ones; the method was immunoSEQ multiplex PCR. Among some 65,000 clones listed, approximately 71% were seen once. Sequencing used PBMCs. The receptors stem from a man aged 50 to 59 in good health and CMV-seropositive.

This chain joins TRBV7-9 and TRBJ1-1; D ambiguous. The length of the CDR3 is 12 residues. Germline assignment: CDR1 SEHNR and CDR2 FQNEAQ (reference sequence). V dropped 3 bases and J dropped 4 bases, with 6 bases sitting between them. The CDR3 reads CASSFIFTEAFF. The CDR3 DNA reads TGTGCCAGCAGCTTTATATTCACTGAAGCTTTCTTT.

The CDR3 DNA sequence: TGTGCCAGCAGCCAAGGGGAAGGGGGCAGGAACACTGAAGCTTTCTTT. Translation gives CASSQGEGGRNTEAFF. V and J are TRBV4-2 and TRBJ1-1; TRBD1 aligns across 7 bases. With 1 base clipped from V and 1 base from J, the junction kept 6 bases outside the gene matches. This CDR3 is 16 amino acids long. Per germline, CDR1 LGHNA and CDR2 YNFKEQ.

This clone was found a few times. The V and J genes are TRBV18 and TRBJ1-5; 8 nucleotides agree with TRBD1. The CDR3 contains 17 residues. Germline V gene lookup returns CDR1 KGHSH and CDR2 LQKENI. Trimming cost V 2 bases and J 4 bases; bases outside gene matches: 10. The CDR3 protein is CASSPDRSGGLNQPQHF. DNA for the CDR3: TGTGCCAGCTCACCAGATCGGTCAGGGGGCCTAAATCAGCCCCAGCATTTT.

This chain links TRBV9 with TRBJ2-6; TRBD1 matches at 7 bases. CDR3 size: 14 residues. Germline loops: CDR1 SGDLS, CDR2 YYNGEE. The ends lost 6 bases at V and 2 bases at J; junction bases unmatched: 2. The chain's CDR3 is CASKRGPGANVLTF. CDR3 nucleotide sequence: TGTGCCAGCAAGAGGGGGCCTGGGGCCAACGTCCTGACTTTC.

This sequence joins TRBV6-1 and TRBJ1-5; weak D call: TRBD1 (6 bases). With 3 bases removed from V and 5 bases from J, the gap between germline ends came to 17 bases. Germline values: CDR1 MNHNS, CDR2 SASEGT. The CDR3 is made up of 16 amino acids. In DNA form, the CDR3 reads TGTGCCAGCAGTGACGGGCGGGGGGGGCTAGATCAGCCCCAGCATTTT. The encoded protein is CASSDGRGGLDQPQHF.

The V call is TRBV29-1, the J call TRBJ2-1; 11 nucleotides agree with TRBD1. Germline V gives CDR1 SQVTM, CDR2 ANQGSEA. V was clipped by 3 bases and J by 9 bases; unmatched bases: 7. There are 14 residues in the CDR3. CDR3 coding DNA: TGCAGCGTTGAGGACAGGGGGCTTTTGGGTGAGCAGTTCTTC. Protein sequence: CSVEDRGLLGEQFF.

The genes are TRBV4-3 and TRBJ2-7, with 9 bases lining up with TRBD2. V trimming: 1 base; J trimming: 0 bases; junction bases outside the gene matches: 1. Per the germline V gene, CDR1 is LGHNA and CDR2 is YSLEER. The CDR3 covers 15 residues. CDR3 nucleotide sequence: TGCGCCAGCAGCCAAGGCGGGGGGGTCTCCTACGAGCAGTACTTC. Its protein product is CASSQGGGVSYEQYF.

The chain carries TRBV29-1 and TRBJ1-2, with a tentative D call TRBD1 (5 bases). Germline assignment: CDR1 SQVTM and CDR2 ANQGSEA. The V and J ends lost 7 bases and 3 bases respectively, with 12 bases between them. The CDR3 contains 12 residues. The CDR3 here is CSAGDSDYGYTF. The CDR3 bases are TGCAGCGCCGGTGACAGTGACTATGGCTACACCTTC.

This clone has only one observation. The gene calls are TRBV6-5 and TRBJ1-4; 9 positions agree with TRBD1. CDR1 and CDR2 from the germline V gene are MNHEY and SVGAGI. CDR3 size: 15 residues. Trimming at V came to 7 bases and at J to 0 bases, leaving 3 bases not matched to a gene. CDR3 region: CASKQGAATNEKLFF. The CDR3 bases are TGTGCCAGCAAACAGGGGGCGGCAACTAATGAAAAACTGTTTTTT.

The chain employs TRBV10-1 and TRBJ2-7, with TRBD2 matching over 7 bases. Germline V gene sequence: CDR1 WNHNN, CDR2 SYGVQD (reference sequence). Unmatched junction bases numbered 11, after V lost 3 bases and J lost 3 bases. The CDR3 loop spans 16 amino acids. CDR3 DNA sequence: TGCGCCAGCAGTGAAGAGTACGGCGGGGGAAGCTACGAGCAGTACTTC. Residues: CASSEEYGGGSYEQYF.

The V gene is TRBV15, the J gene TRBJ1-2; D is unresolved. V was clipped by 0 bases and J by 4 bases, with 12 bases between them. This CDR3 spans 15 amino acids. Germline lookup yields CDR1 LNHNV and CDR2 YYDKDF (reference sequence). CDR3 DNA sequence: TGTGCCACCAGCAGAGAAGCGCAGACGTTCTATGGCTACACCTTC. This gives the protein CATSREAQTFYGYTF. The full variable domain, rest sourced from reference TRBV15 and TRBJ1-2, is DAMVIQNPRYQVTQFGKPVTLSCSQTLNHNVMYWYQQKSSQAPKLLFHYYDKDFNNEADTPDNFQSRRPNTSFCFLDIRSPGLGDTAMYLCATSREAQTFYGYTFGSGTRLTVV.

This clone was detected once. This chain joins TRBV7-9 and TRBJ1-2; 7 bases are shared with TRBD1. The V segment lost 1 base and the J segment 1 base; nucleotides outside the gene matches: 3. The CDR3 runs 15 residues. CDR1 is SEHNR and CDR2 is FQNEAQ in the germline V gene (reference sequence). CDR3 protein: CASSLEGQFNYGYTF. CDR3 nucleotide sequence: TGTGCCAGCAGCTTAGAGGGACAGTTTAACTATGGCTACACCTTC.

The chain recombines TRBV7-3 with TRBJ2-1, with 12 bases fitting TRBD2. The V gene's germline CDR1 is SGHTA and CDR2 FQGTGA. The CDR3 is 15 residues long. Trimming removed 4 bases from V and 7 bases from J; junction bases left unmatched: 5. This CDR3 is CASSSTSGRRNEQFF. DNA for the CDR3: TGTGCCAGCAGCTCTACTAGCGGGAGGCGGAATGAGCAGTTCTTC.

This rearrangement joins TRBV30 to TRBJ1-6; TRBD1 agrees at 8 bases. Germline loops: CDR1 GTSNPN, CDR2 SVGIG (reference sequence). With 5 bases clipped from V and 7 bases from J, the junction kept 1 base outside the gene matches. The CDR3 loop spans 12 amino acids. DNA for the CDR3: TGTGCCTGGCAGGGGGCCAATTCACCCCTCCACTTT. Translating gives CAWQGANSPLHF.

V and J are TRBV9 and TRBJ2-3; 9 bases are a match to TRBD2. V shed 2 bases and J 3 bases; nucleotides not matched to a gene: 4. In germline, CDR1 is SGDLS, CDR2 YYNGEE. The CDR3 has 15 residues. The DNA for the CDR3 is TGTGCCAGCAGCGTGCTAGCGGGACCGACAGATACGCAGTATTTT. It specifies CASSVLAGPTDTQYF.

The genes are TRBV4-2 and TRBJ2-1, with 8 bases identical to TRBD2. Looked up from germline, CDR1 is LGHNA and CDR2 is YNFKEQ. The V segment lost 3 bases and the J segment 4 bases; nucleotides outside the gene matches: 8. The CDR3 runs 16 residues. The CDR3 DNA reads TGTGCCAGCAGCCACCCGGGACTAGGGACTTACAATGAGCAGTTCTTC. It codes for CASSHPGLGTYNEQFF.

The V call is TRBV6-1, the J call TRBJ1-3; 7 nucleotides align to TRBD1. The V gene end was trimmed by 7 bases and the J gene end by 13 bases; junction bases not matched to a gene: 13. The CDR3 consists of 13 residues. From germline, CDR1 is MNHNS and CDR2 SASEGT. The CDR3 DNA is TGTGCCAGCAATCCATCCGGGACAGACTTAATATATTTT. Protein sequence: CASNPSGTDLIYF.

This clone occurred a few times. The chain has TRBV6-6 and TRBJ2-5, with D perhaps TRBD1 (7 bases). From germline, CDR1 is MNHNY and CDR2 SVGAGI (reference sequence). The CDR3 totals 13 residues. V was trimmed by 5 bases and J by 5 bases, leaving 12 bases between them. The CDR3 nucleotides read TGTGCCAGCAGTCCACCAGGGGGGGAGACCCAGTACTTC. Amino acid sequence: CASSPPGGETQYF.

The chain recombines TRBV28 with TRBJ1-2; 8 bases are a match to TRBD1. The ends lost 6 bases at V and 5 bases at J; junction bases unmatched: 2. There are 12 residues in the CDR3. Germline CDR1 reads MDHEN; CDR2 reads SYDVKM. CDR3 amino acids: CASRTGEYGYTF. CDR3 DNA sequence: TGTGCCAGCAGGACAGGGGAGTATGGCTACACCTTC.

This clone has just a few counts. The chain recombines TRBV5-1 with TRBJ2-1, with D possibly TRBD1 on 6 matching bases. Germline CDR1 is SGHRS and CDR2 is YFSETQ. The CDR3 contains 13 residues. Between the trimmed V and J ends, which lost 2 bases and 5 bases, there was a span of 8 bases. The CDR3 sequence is CASSFEGDNEQFF. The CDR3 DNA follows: TGCGCCAGCAGCTTTGAGGGGGACAATGAGCAGTTCTTC.

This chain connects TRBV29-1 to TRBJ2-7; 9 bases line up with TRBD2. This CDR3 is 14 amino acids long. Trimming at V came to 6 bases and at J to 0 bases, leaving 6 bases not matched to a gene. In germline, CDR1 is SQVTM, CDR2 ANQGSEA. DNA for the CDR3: TGCAGCGTGGTACGGCGGGAGGGCTCCTACGAGCAGTACTTC. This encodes CSVVRREGSYEQYF.

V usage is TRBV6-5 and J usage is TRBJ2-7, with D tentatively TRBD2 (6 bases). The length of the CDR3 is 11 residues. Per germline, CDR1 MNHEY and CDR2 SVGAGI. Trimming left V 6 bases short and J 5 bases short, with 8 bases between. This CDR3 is CASSRGDEQYF. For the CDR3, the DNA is TGTGCCAGCAGCCGCGGGGACGAGCAGTACTTC.

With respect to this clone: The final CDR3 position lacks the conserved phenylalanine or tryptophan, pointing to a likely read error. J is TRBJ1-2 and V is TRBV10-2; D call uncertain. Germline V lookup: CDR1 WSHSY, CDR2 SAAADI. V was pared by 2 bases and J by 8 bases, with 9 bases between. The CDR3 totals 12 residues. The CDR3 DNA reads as TGCGCCAGCAGTGAGCCACCTGGAGGCTACACCTCC. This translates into CASSEPPGGYTS.